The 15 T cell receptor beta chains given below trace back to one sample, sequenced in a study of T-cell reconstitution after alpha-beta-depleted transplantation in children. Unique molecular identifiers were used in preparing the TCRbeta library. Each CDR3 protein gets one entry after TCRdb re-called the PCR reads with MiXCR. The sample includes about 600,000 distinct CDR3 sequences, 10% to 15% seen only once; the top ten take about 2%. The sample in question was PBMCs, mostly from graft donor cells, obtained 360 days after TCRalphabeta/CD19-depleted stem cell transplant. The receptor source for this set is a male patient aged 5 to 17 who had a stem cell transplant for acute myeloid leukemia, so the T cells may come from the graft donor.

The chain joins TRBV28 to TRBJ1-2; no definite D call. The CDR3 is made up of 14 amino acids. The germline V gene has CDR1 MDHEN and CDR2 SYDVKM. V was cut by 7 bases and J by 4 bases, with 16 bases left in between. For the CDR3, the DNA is TGTGCCAGCACCATTCAGCCGGCCCTCTATGGCTACACCTTC. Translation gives CASTIQPALYGYTF.

CDR3 region: CSAPRLAGLYNEQFF. The CDR3 DNA reads TGCAGTGCTCCGCGACTAGCGGGACTTTACAATGAGCAGTTCTTC. The V gene is TRBV20-1, the J gene TRBJ2-1; 11 bases map to TRBD2. Germline CDR1 is DFQATT and CDR2 is SNEGSKA (reference sequence). Germline trimming cut 5 bases from V and 4 bases from J; bases unmatched to any gene: 7. This CDR3 has 15 amino acids.

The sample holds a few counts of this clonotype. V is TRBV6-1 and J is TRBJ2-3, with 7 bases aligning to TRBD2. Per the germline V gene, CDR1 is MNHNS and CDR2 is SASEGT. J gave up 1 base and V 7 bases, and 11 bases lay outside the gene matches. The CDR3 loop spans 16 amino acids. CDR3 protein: CASTPERDWGTDTQYF. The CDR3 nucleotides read TGTGCCAGCACTCCAGAGCGGGACTGGGGCACAGATACGCAGTATTTT.

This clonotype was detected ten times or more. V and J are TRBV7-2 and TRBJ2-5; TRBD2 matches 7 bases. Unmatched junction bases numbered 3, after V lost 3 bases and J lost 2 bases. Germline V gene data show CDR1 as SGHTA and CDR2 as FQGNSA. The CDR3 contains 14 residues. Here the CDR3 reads CASSLSGAQETQYF. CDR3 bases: TGTGCCAGCAGCTTGAGCGGGGCGCAAGAGACCCAGTACTTC.

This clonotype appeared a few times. CDR3: CASSPKDEAFF. CDR3 coding DNA: TGTGCCAGCTCACCAAAAGATGAAGCTTTCTTT. V is TRBV18 and J is TRBJ1-1; D gene unclear. In germline, CDR1 is KGHSH, CDR2 LQKENI. Trimming took off 2 bases at V and 7 bases at J, with 5 bases between the two ends. This CDR3 is 11 amino acids long.

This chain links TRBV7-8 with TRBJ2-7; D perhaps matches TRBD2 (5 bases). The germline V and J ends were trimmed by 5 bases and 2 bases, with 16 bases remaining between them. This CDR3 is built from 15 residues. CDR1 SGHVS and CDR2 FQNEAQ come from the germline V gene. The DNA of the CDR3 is TGTGCCAGCAGCCCTTTCCTGACTACGACCTACGAGCAGTACTTC. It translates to CASSPFLTTTYEQYF. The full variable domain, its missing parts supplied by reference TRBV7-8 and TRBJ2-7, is GAGVSQSPRYKVAKRGQDVALRCDPISGHVSLFWYQQALGQGPEFLTYFQNEAQLDKSGLPSDRFFAERPEGSVSTLKIQRTQQEDSAVYLCASSPFLTTTYEQYFGPGTRLTVT.

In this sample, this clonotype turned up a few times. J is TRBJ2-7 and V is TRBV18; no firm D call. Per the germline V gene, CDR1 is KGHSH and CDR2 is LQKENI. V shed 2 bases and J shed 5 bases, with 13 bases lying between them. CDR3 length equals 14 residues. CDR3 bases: TGTGCCAGCTCACCAACGCAGTCTATAAACGAGCAGTACTTC. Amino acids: CASSPTQSINEQYF.

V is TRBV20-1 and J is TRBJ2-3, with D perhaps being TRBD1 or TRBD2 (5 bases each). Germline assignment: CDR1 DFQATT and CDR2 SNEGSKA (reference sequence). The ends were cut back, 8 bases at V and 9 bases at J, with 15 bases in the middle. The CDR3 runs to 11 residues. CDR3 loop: CSSFGGGTQYF. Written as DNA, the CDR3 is TGCAGTTCCTTTGGGGGTGGGACGCAGTATTTT.

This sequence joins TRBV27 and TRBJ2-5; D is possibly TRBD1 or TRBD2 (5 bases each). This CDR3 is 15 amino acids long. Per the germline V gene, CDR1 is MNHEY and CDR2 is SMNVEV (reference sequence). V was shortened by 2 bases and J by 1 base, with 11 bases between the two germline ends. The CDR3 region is CASSLRLGAQETQYF. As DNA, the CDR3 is TGTGCCAGCAGTTTACGGCTCGGGGCCCAAGAGACCCAGTACTTC.

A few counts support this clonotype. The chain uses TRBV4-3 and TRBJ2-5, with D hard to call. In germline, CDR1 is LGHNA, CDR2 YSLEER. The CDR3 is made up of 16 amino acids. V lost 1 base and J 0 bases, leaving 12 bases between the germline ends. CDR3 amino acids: CASSQGPATYQETQYF. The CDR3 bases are TGCGCCAGCAGCCAAGGGCCAGCTACATACCAAGAGACCCAGTACTTC.

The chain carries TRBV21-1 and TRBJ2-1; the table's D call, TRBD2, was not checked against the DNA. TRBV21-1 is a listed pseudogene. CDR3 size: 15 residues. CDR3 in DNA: TGTGCCAGCATCCTAGAGGGCCCTACCTACAATGAGCAGTTCTTC. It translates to CASILEGPTYNEQFF.

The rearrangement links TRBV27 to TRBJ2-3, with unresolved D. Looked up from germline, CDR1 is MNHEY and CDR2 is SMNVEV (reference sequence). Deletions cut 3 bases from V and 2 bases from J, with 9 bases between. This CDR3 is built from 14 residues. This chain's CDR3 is CASSFTIPTDTQYF. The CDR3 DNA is TGTGCCAGCAGTTTCACCATCCCCACAGATACGCAGTATTTT.

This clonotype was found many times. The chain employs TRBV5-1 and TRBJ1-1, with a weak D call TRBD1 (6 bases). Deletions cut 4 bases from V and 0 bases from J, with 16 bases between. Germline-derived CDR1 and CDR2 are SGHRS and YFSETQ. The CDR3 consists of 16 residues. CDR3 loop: CASSTEGVGMNTEAFF. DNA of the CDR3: TGCGCCAGCAGCACCGAGGGGGTGGGCATGAACACTGAAGCTTTCTTT.

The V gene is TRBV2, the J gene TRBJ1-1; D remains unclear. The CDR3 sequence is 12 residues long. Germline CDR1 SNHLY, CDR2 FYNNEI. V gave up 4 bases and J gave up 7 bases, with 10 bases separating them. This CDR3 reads CASSVIAREAFF. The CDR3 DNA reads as TGTGCCAGCAGTGTTATAGCCCGTGAAGCTTTCTTT.

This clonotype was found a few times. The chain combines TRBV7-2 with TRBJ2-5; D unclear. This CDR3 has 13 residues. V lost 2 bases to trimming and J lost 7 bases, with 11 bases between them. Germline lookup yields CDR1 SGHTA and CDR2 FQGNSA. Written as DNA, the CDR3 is TGTGCCAGCAGCTTACTCCTCTCGGGGACCCAGTACTTC. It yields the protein CASSLLLSGTQYF.